The clone carrying this T cell receptor beta chain was counted between two and nine times. The target antigen is unknown. Other DNA sequences in the sample encode the same CDR3. Germline V lookup: CDR1 SGDLS, CDR2 YYNGEE. V lost 3 bases and J lost 3, with 15 bases in between. This CDR3 has 15 amino acids. These data come from a study of EBV T-cell therapy then PD-1 blockade in nasopharyngeal carcinoma. Assay: immunoSEQ multiplex PCR; the TCRdb copy retains only in-frame clones and omits some. The repertoire holds roughly 22,000 clones, 82% seen once, with 24% in the top ten. Treatment denoted: AdE1-LMPpoly-expanded autologous EBV-specific T-cell therapy followed by anti-PD-1 nivolumab.

This clonotype was sampled from a man aged 35-49 years with nasopharyngeal carcinoma. Material: CD8+ T cells from blood, obtained at day -245 from a patient whose treatment included autologous EBV-specific T cells and nivolumab. The rearrangement uses TRBV9 and TRBJ1-2, with a weak D call TRBD1 (6 bases). CDR3 in amino acids: CASSADVGADYGYTF. The CDR3 region has the DNA TGTGCCAGCAGCGCCGACGTGGGGGCGGACTATGGCTACACCTTC.